Shown below are 22 T cell receptor beta chains from a single sample sequenced in a study of blood T cells in healthy people across ages. Primed by a sample-barcoded 5' primer and a J-beta primer mix, a second PCR proceeded for 7 to 11 cycles. TCRdb recomputed calls from the 5' RACE reads with MiXCR, one row per CDR3 protein. The sample consists of some 1.4 million distinct CDR3 sequences, 35% to 45% of them appearing once. Sequencing used blood. The receptors derive from a woman between 18 and 29 years old in good health.

The rearrangement joins TRBV20-1 to TRBJ1-2; D is possibly TRBD1 (5 bases). Germline CDR1 DFQATT, CDR2 SNEGSKA (reference sequence). The CDR3 is made up of 12 amino acids. V gave up 5 bases and J gave up 4 bases, with 11 bases separating them. The CDR3 DNA sequence: TGCAGTGCTCCCGGACATTTCTATGGCTACACCTTC. It encodes CSAPGHFYGYTF.

The chain recombines TRBV6-5 with TRBJ2-1; 9 bases map to TRBD2. Trimming took 4 bases from V and 6 from J; bases not matched to a gene: 16. The CDR3 is 18 amino acids. In germline, CDR1 is MNHEY, CDR2 SVGAGI. CDR3 sequence reads: CASSFRPSLGGGANEQFF. The CDR3 DNA follows: TGTGCCAGCAGTTTCCGACCATCCCTGGGCGGGGGGGCCAATGAGCAGTTCTTC.

The V and J genes are TRBV28 and TRBJ1-1; D uncertain. This CDR3 comprises 14 residues. Germline-derived CDR1 and CDR2 are MDHEN and SYDVKM. V was shortened by 8 bases and J by 3 bases, with 16 bases between the two germline ends. The CDR3 sequence: CASSPSRDHTEAFF. CDR3 bases: TGTGCCAGCTCTCCCTCTAGGGATCACACTGAAGCTTTCTTT.

In the case of this clonotype: The junction shows a germline mismatch at one end, possibly a read error. The chain employs TRBV4-1 and TRBJ2-5; D might be TRBD2 (5 bases). This CDR3 region has 15 residues. Germline CDR1 reads MGHRA; CDR2 reads YSYEKL. CDR3 DNA: TGCGCCAGCAGCCAATACCCGGACTTCCAAGAGGCCCAGTACTTC. As protein: CASSQYPDFQEAQYF.

This clonotype was found a few times. Mismatch with germline at one junction end may stem from a read error. CDR3 DNA sequence: TGTGCCAGCAGCTCTGTCCTAGGGGCAGCGGTAGATACGCGGTATTTT. It is translated as CASSSVLGAAVDTRYF. The genes are TRBV7-6 and TRBJ2-3; D is possibly TRBD1 or TRBD2 (5 bases each). The CDR3 loop spans 16 amino acids. Germline CDR1 is SGHVS and CDR2 is FNYEAQ.

V gene TRBV5-1 combines with J gene TRBJ2-1, with D maybe TRBD1 (6 bases). Trimming removed 4 bases from V and 9 bases from J, with 14 bases in between. Germline V gene data show CDR1 as SGHRS and CDR2 as YFSETQ. The CDR3 sequence is 13 residues long. The DNA for the CDR3 is TGCGCCAGCAGCGTGGGGGCAGGACTTGAGCAGTTCTTC. As protein: CASSVGAGLEQFF.

In its sample, this clonotype was seen a few times. CDR3 nucleotides: TGTGCCATCAGTTCAGGGACCTATGGCTACACCTTC. The encoded protein is CAISSGTYGYTF. The V and J genes are TRBV10-3 and TRBJ1-2; weak D call: TRBD1 (5 bases). V was shortened by 5 bases and J by 4 bases, with 8 bases between the two germline ends. This CDR3 has 12 residues. Germline CDR1 ENHRY, CDR2 SYGVKD.

This clonotype occurred a few times. The chain has TRBV5-1 and TRBJ1-2; D is perhaps TRBD1 (5 bases). CDR3 size: 14 residues. V dropped 4 bases and J dropped 5 bases, with 15 bases sitting between them. Germline V gene sequence: CDR1 SGHRS, CDR2 YFSETQ. The CDR3 DNA reads TGCGCCAGCAGCCGGGGACTCCTCCAGTATGGCTACACCTTC. Protein product: CASSRGLLQYGYTF.

V usage is TRBV6-6 and J usage is TRBJ2-3; TRBD2 matches 7 bases. The CDR3 spans 16 residues. Germline CDR1 is MNHNY and CDR2 is SVGAGI (reference sequence). Trimming at V came to 5 bases and at J to 0 bases, leaving 8 bases not matched to a gene. Here the CDR3 DNA reads TGTGCCAGCAGTCCCTTACTAGCGAGCAGCACAGATACGCAGTATTTT. It codes for CASSPLLASSTDTQYF.

This clonotype was recorded a few times. J is TRBJ2-3 and V is TRBV2; weak D call: TRBD1 (6 bases). Germline CDR1 and CDR2: SNHLY and FYNNEI. This CDR3 contains 12 residues. V shed 10 bases and J shed 6 bases, with 14 bases lying between them. The chain's CDR3 is CANRAPMDTQYF. DNA of the CDR3: TGTGCCAACAGGGCTCCTATGGATACGCAGTATTTT.

This clonotype was seen more than once but under ten times. The J gene is TRBJ1-1, the V gene TRBV3-1, with 11 bases aligning to TRBD1. Looked up from germline, CDR1 is LGHDT and CDR2 is YNNKEL (reference sequence). The CDR3 covers 17 residues. V trimming: 3 bases; J trimming: 2 bases; junction bases outside the gene matches: 8. CDR3 region: CASSQPPGQGGNTEAFF. The CDR3 DNA is TGTGCCAGCAGCCAGCCCCCGGGACAGGGGGGCAACACTGAAGCTTTCTTT.

The chain joins TRBV6-1 to TRBJ1-5; possibly TRBD1 for D (6 bases). The V end was cut by 5 bases, the J end by 0 bases, with 14 bases between. The germline gives CDR1 MNHNS, CDR2 SASEGT. The CDR3 loop spans 16 amino acids. The CDR3 region is CASSSQGPYSNQPQHF. In nucleotides, the CDR3 is TGTGCCAGCAGTTCCCAGGGGCCCTATAGCAATCAGCCCCAGCATTTT.

V usage is TRBV27 and J usage is TRBJ2-7; 7 bases are a match to TRBD1. This CDR3 contains 15 residues. The trim removed 3 bases at V and 3 bases at J, leaving 8 bases unmatched. Germline CDR1 MNHEY, CDR2 SMNVEV (reference sequence). The CDR3 here is CASSLTPGQNYEQYF. DNA for the CDR3: TGTGCCAGCAGTTTGACCCCGGGACAGAACTACGAGCAGTACTTC.

This chain uses TRBV9 with TRBJ2-5; D is unresolved. From germline, CDR1 is SGDLS and CDR2 YYNGEE. CDR3 length: 16 amino acids. Trimming removed 0 bases at V and 11 bases at J, with 23 bases between. The CDR3: CASSVGVGSSLREQYF. As DNA, the CDR3 is TGTGCCAGCAGCGTAGGAGTAGGATCCTCCCTCCGTGAGCAGTACTTC.

This clonotype was detected a few times. This rearrangement joins TRBV5-1 to TRBJ2-5, with D tentatively TRBD1 (5 bases). This CDR3 has 14 residues. CDR1 SGHRS and CDR2 YFSETQ come from the germline V gene. V lost 0 bases and J lost 2, with 8 bases in between. The chain's CDR3 is CASSLEDRQETQYF. CDR3 DNA: TGCGCCAGCAGCTTGGAAGACAGACAAGAGACCCAGTACTTC.

The chain couples TRBV12-3 or TRBV12-4 to TRBJ1-2, with D perhaps TRBD1 (5 bases). CDR3 length equals 14 residues. Trimming stripped 8 bases from V and 6 bases from J, with 19 bases between. The CDR3 sequence is CASYAPPGNNGYTF. The CDR3 nucleotides read TGTGCCAGCTACGCCCCCCCAGGGAACAATGGCTACACCTTC.

The V gene is TRBV20-1, the J gene TRBJ2-3, with 13 bases matching TRBD2. Germline loops: CDR1 DFQATT, CDR2 SNEGSKA (reference sequence). The V and J ends lost 3 bases and 1 base, in that order; junction bases with no gene match: 7. CDR3 length: 17 amino acids. The CDR3 loop reads CSARRPGLAGGTDTQYF. The CDR3 DNA is TGCAGTGCTAGGCGTCCCGGACTAGCGGGGGGCACAGATACGCAGTATTTT.

This clonotype came up a few times. The chain carries TRBV18 and TRBJ1-4, with D tentatively TRBD1 (5 bases). The length of the CDR3 is 15 residues. CDR1 is KGHSH and CDR2 is LQKENI in the germline V gene. Trimming left V 1 base short and J 2 bases short, with 8 bases between. CDR3 residues: CASSPLQGTNEKLFF. DNA of the CDR3: TGTGCCAGCTCACCACTTCAGGGCACTAATGAAAAACTGTTTTTT.

A remark on this clonotype: One junction end does not reproduce the germline sequence, and a read error may be involved. The gene calls are TRBV15 and TRBJ1-1; D is ambiguous. CDR3 size: 15 residues. In germline, CDR1 is LNHNV, CDR2 YYDKDF (reference sequence). The CDR3 sequence is CAASRDRFDGTEAFF. CDR3 DNA sequence: TGTGCCGCCAGCAGAGATCGTTTCGACGGGACTGAAGCTTTCTTT.

The V gene is TRBV7-8, the J gene TRBJ2-7; 7 nucleotides agree with TRBD2. J lost 7 bases, V lost 6 bases, and 12 bases had no gene match. The CDR3 consists of 14 residues. CDR1 and CDR2 from the germline V gene are SGHVS and FQNEAQ. The CDR3: CASSPRLAENEQYF. The CDR3 DNA is TGTGCCAGCAGTCCTCGACTAGCTGAGAATGAGCAGTACTTC. Supplemented by reference TRBV7-8 and TRBJ2-7, the full variable domain reads GAGVSQSPRYKVAKRGQDVALRCDPISGHVSLFWYQQALGQGPEFLTYFQNEAQLDKSGLPSDRFFAERPEGSVSTLKIQRTQQEDSAVYLCASSPRLAENEQYFGPGTRLTVT.

This chain connects TRBV12-5 to TRBJ1-2; 7 bases fit TRBD1. With 6 bases clipped from V and 7 bases from J, the junction kept 8 bases outside the gene matches. Per germline, CDR1 LGHNT and CDR2 FRNRAP. The CDR3 has 13 residues. CDR3 loop: CASGQTGTGGYTF. CDR3 DNA sequence: TGTGCTAGTGGGCAGACAGGGACGGGTGGCTACACCTTC.

This rearrangement joins TRBV20-1 to TRBJ1-2, with D perhaps matching TRBD1 (6 bases). Trimming left V 3 bases short and J 3 bases short, with 11 bases between. CDR1 is DFQATT and CDR2 is SNEGSKA in the germline V gene (reference sequence). The CDR3 runs 13 residues. CDR3: CSASVRGDYGYTF. The CDR3 DNA follows: TGCAGTGCTAGCGTCAGGGGTGACTATGGCTACACCTTC.